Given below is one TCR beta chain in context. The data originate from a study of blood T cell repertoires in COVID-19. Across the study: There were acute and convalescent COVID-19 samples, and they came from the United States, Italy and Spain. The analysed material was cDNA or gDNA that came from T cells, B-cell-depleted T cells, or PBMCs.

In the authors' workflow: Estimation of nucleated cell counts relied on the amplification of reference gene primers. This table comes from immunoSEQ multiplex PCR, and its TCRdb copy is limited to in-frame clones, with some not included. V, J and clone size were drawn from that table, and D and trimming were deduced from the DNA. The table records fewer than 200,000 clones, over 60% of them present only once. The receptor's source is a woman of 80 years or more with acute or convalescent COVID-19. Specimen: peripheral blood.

The CDR3 region has the DNA TGTGCCAGCAGCCCCACGGGACGAGGGGGCGCGAATGGCTACACCTTC. Residues: CASSPTGRGGANGYTF. This chain joins TRBV7-2 and TRBJ1-2, with 7 bases lining up with TRBD1. The germline V gene encodes CDR1 SGHTA and CDR2 FQGNSA. V was pared by 5 bases and J by 6 bases, with 15 bases of the junction left unmatched. There are 16 residues in the CDR3.